A single sample gave rise to the 32 T cell receptor beta chains below, sequenced in a study of radiotherapy plus CTLA-4 blockade in lung cancer (dated by TCRdb to the late 2010s). Library preparation employed the immunoSEQ multiplex PCR assay. The immuneACCESS repertoire file appears here via TCRdb, limited to in-frame rearrangements. These files lack a portion of the clones; in checked studies, under half of the deficit traces to unresolved V genes, and the cause of the others is not known. This sample is represented by 35,000 to 45,000 clones; over 60% of them were singletons. Roughly a tenth of the sample lies in the top ten. This specimen was peripheral blood, taken from a patient treated with radiotherapy plus ipilimumab. These receptors came from a human donor with non-small cell lung cancer who had stable disease on radiotherapy plus ipilimumab.

This clone was found a few times. The genes are TRBV27 and TRBJ2-1; maybe TRBD1 (5 bases). The CDR3 is 14 amino acids. CDR1 is MNHEY and CDR2 is SMNVEV in the germline V gene (reference sequence). Trimming cost V 3 bases and J 0 bases, with 6 bases left between them. The CDR3 region has the DNA TGTGCCAGCAGTTTGGGGCCCTCCTACAATGAGCAGTTCTTC. Amino acids: CASSLGPSYNEQFF.

This clone was recorded a few times. CDR3: CASSIGRVFEQYF. The CDR3 DNA sequence: TGTGCCAGTAGTATCGGCAGGGTGTTCGAGCAGTACTTC. The chain joins TRBV19 to TRBJ2-7; a weak D match, TRBD1 (5 bases). Germline CDR1 is LNHDA and CDR2 is SQIVND (reference sequence). Trimming pared 3 bases from V and 6 bases from J, leaving 12 bases between. The CDR3 has 13 amino acids.

The V call is TRBV29-1, the J call TRBJ2-3; D may be TRBD1 (5 bases). CDR3 length equals 15 residues. CDR1 is SQVTM, CDR2 ANQGSEA, per germline. Trimming shortened V by 1 base and J by 1 base, and 12 bases separated the two germline ends. CDR3 bases: TGCAGCGTTGAAGGGACACACCTGGGCACAGATACGCAGTATTTT. This encodes CSVEGTHLGTDTQYF.

The chain couples TRBV18 to TRBJ1-2; the D gene is possibly TRBD1 (6 bases). Germline V gene data show CDR1 as KGHSH and CDR2 as LQKENI. V gave up 5 bases and J gave up 2 bases, with 15 bases separating them. CDR3 length: 15 amino acids. CDR3 residues: CASSWDPGANYGYTF. The CDR3 bases are TGTGCCAGCTCATGGGATCCAGGGGCCAACTATGGCTACACCTTC. The full variable domain, rest sourced from reference TRBV18 and TRBJ1-2, is NAGVMQNPRHLVRRRGQEARLRCSPMKGHSHVYWYRQLPEEGLKFMVYLQKENIIDESGMPKERFSAEFPKEGPSILRIQQVVRGDSAAYFCASSWDPGANYGYTFGSGTRLTVV.

The V call is TRBV27, the J call TRBJ2-7; D is possibly TRBD1 (6 bases). This CDR3 contains 17 residues. V shed 7 bases and J shed 0 bases, with 22 bases lying between them. Germline V gene data show CDR1 as MNHEY and CDR2 as SMNVEV (reference sequence). CDR3 DNA sequence: TGTGCCAGCATGAAGCGAGGGGGAAGAGTGGACTCCTACGAGCAGTACTTC. Residues: CASMKRGGRVDSYEQYF.

The genes are TRBV2 and TRBJ1-2; maybe TRBD1 (6 bases). Germline V gene lookup returns CDR1 SNHLY and CDR2 FYNNEI. The CDR3 sequence is 12 residues long. V lost 7 bases, J lost 8 bases, and 14 bases lay in between. Here the CDR3 reads CASNRVLDGYTF. The DNA of the CDR3 is TGTGCCAGCAACAGGGTTCTGGACGGCTACACCTTC.

V usage is TRBV19 and J usage is TRBJ2-7; the match to TRBD1 covers 8 bases. Trimming at V came to 6 bases and at J to 4 bases, leaving 5 bases not matched to a gene. CDR1 and CDR2 (germline): LNHDA, SQIVND (reference sequence). CDR3 size: 13 residues. CDR3 sequence: CASRPTGEYEQYF. The CDR3, as DNA: TGTGCCAGTAGGCCGACAGGGGAATACGAGCAGTACTTC.

The rearrangement joins TRBV5-1 to TRBJ2-2; D may be TRBD2 (5 bases). Trimming removed 0 bases at V and 6 bases at J, with 9 bases between. CDR1 SGHRS and CDR2 YFSETQ come from the germline V gene. The CDR3 runs to 14 residues. The CDR3 sequence is CASSLDLASGELFF. CDR3 sequence (DNA): TGCGCCAGCAGCTTGGACCTAGCCTCCGGGGAGCTGTTTTTT. Complete variable domain (other parts from reference TRBV5-1 and TRBJ2-2): KAGVTQTPRYLIKTRGQQVTLSCSPISGHRSVSWYQQTPGQGLQFLFEYFSETQRNKGNFPGRFSGRQFSNSRSEMNVSTLELGDSALYLCASSLDLASGELFFGEGSRLTVL.

The sample holds many counts of this clone. V and J are TRBV19 and TRBJ1-6; D is unresolved. The CDR3 consists of 17 residues. Trimming removed 3 bases from V and 0 bases from J, with 12 bases in between. CDR1 and CDR2 from the germline V gene are LNHDA and SQIVND (reference sequence). The CDR3 here is CASSIFRFGSYNSPLHF. In DNA, the CDR3 is TGTGCCAGTAGTATTTTCCGGTTCGGCTCCTATAATTCACCCCTCCACTTT. Using reference TRBV19 and TRBJ1-6 for the parts outside the CDR3, the full variable domain is DGGITQSPKYLFRKEGQNVTLSCEQNLNHDAMYWYRQDPGQGLRLIYYSQIVNDFQKGDIAEGYSVSREKKESFPLTVTSAQKNPTAFYLCASSIFRFGSYNSPLHFGNGTRLTVT.

The chain recombines TRBV7-3 with TRBJ2-5; D is uncertain. Germline-derived CDR1 and CDR2 are SGHTA and FQGTGA. The CDR3 is made up of 14 amino acids. The germline V and J ends were trimmed by 2 bases and 2 bases, with 9 bases remaining between them. DNA for the CDR3: TGTGCCAGCAGCTTATCCGTTGCGCAAGAGACCCAGTACTTC. Its protein is CASSLSVAQETQYF.

This clone has a handful of counts. The V and J genes are TRBV4-1 and TRBJ1-2, with a tentative D call TRBD1 (5 bases). The CDR3 length is 15 residues. V lost 4 bases to trimming and J lost 8 bases, with 20 bases between them. The germline V gene encodes CDR1 MGHRA and CDR2 YSYEKL. In DNA form, the CDR3 reads TGCGCCAGCAGCCTATCCTATGGGGGGGAAGCCGGCTACACCTTC. This translates into CASSLSYGGEAGYTF.

V is TRBV19 and J is TRBJ1-4; no reliable D call. The CDR3 is made up of 16 amino acids. CDR1 and CDR2 (germline): LNHDA, SQIVND (reference sequence). V lost 6 bases and J lost 0, with 14 bases in between. CDR3 amino acids: CASRGRTATTNEKLFF. The CDR3, as DNA: TGTGCCAGTAGGGGGAGGACGGCTACAACTAATGAAAAACTGTTTTTT.

V and J are TRBV10-3 and TRBJ2-7; D is ambiguous. The germline CDR1 and CDR2 sequences are ENHRY and SYGVKD. The CDR3 loop spans 12 amino acids. V lost 3 bases and J 2 bases, leaving 5 bases between the germline ends. CDR3 nucleotides: TGTGCCATCAGTGACGGAGCCTACGAGCAGTACTTC. This translates into CAISDGAYEQYF.

V is TRBV28 and J is TRBJ1-2; no reliable D call. The CDR3 runs to 16 residues. Germline V lookup: CDR1 MDHEN, CDR2 SYDVKM. Trimming removed 4 bases at V and 2 bases at J, with 17 bases between. The CDR3 nucleotides read TGTGCCAGCAGTTCTTCTGGAGGGAGAGCCAACTATGGCTACACCTTC. This gives the protein CASSSSGGRANYGYTF.

The V and J genes are TRBV30 and TRBJ1-2, with 9 bases identical to TRBD1. CDR3 length: 14 amino acids. CDR1 and CDR2 (germline): GTSNPN, SVGIG (reference sequence). The ends lost 5 bases at V and 3 bases at J; junction bases unmatched: 7. The DNA of the CDR3 is TGTGCCTGGTCTACGGGACAGGGCTACTATGGCTACACCTTC. It is translated as CAWSTGQGYYGYTF.

The chain has TRBV2 and TRBJ1-1; D remains unclear. Trimming stripped 9 bases from V and 2 bases from J, with 16 bases between. Germline assignment: CDR1 SNHLY and CDR2 FYNNEI. This CDR3 is built from 14 residues. The CDR3 DNA reads as TGTGCCAGTATGGTACAAGCGGGTAACACTGAAGCTTTCTTT. This translates into CASMVQAGNTEAFF.

This chain uses TRBV5-4 with TRBJ2-2; 7 nucleotides match TRBD1. Germline V gene data show CDR1 as SGHNT and CDR2 as YYREEE (reference sequence). Unmatched junction bases numbered 8, after V lost 4 bases and J lost 5 bases. This CDR3 is 15 amino acids long. The CDR3 spells CASSPTGVGTGELFF. As DNA, the CDR3 is TGTGCCAGCAGCCCCACAGGGGTGGGGACCGGGGAGCTGTTTTTT.

The chain joins TRBV6-6 to TRBJ1-3; D remains unclear. Germline V gives CDR1 MNHNY, CDR2 SVGAGI (reference sequence). The CDR3 runs 16 residues. Trimming left V 2 bases short and J 6 bases short, with 17 bases between. CDR3 coding DNA: TGTGCCAGCAGTTACCGTAGGACCCTGGAGGAAAACACCATATATTTT. It yields the protein CASSYRRTLEENTIYF.

J is TRBJ2-2 and V is TRBV9; TRBD1 matches 7 bases. CDR1 is SGDLS, CDR2 YYNGEE, per germline. This CDR3 spans 16 amino acids. V lost 2 bases and J lost 0; bases outside the gene matches: 4. The CDR3 sequence: CASSVGRGPNTGELFF. CDR3 in DNA: TGTGCCAGCAGCGTGGGAAGGGGGCCGAACACCGGGGAGCTGTTTTTT.

The chain carries TRBV19 and TRBJ1-6; 10 nucleotides match TRBD1. This CDR3 region has 15 residues. Germline CDR1 LNHDA, CDR2 SQIVND (reference sequence). Unmatched junction bases numbered 7, after V lost 6 bases and J lost 8 bases. As DNA, the CDR3 is TGTGCCAGTAGACGAGCCGGGACAGGGGATTCACCCCTCCACTTT. Residues: CASRRAGTGDSPLHF.

This clone was counted between two and nine times. The chain recombines TRBV19 with TRBJ1-1; TRBD1 aligns across 8 bases. This CDR3 contains 14 residues. V shed 3 bases, J shed 6 bases, and the junction held 6 bases outside the gene matches. Germline V gene data show CDR1 as LNHDA and CDR2 as SQIVND (reference sequence). The chain's CDR3 is CASSMPTGAAEAFF. CDR3 DNA: TGTGCCAGTAGTATGCCGACAGGGGCGGCTGAAGCTTTCTTT.

This chain joins TRBV20-1 and TRBJ2-5; D unclear. Germline CDR1 is DFQATT and CDR2 is SNEGSKA (reference sequence). CDR3 length: 11 residues. V lost 6 bases to trimming and J lost 2 bases, with 7 bases between them. Here the CDR3 DNA reads TGCAGTGCGGGCCGGCAAGAGACCCAGTACTTC. Its translation is CSAGRQETQYF.

V is TRBV7-9 and J is TRBJ1-4; D gene ambiguous. V was shortened by 5 bases and J by 8 bases, with 15 bases between the two germline ends. The CDR3 is 14 residues long. Per germline, CDR1 SEHNR and CDR2 FQNEAQ (reference sequence). In nucleotides, the CDR3 is TGTGCCAGCAGCCCCTCTGGTAGAATGGAAAAACTGTTTTTT. Protein: CASSPSGRMEKLFF.

The chain carries TRBV6-5 and TRBJ2-1, with unresolved D. The V end lost 0 bases, the J end lost 2 bases, and 11 bases lay between the germline ends. Germline CDR1 reads MNHEY; CDR2 reads SVGAGI. The CDR3 totals 16 residues. DNA for the CDR3: TGTGCCAGCAGTTACTCGATACCGAGCACCTACAATGAGCAGTTCTTC. Translation: CASSYSIPSTYNEQFF.

The chain is built from TRBV12-5 and TRBJ2-2; TRBD2 might be the D (5 bases). Germline V gives CDR1 LGHNT, CDR2 FRNRAP. The CDR3 is 14 amino acids. Trimming pared 5 bases from V and 0 bases from J, leaving 7 bases between. This CDR3 is CASGSGANTGELFF. CDR3 DNA sequence: TGTGCTAGTGGTAGCGGAGCGAACACCGGGGAGCTGTTTTTT.

V and J are TRBV6-5 and TRBJ2-5; the D is unclear. The CDR3 runs to 12 residues. The V gene lost 7 bases and the J gene lost 5 bases, with 11 bases spanning the gap. Germline V gene sequence: CDR1 MNHEY, CDR2 SVGAGI. The CDR3 bases are TGTGCCAGCACCGGTTCCGCGGAGACCCAGTACTTC. This sequence encodes CASTGSAETQYF.

DNA of the CDR3: TGCAGCGCGGGACAGGGGGACACTGAAGCTTTCTTT. It specifies CSAGQGDTEAFF. The chain uses TRBV29-1 and TRBJ1-1; 11 nucleotides line up with TRBD1. The V segment lost 7 bases and the J segment 3 bases; nucleotides outside the gene matches: 1. Germline V gene lookup returns CDR1 SQVTM and CDR2 ANQGSEA. This CDR3 contains 12 residues.

The chain couples TRBV27 to TRBJ2-7; TRBD2 matches at 8 bases. Germline CDR1 is MNHEY and CDR2 is SMNVEV (reference sequence). Trimming removed 5 bases from V and 2 bases from J; junction bases left unmatched: 8. CDR3 length: 15 amino acids. CDR3 in amino acids: CASSLTAGGTYEQYF. DNA for the CDR3: TGTGCCAGCAGTCTCACCGCGGGAGGAACCTACGAGCAGTACTTC.

The chain couples TRBV4-1 to TRBJ1-6; maybe TRBD1 (6 bases). Trimming pared 3 bases from V and 4 bases from J, leaving 13 bases between. The CDR3 consists of 16 residues. Germline-derived CDR1 and CDR2 are MGHRA and YSYEKL. The CDR3 sequence: CASSQGQGLYNSPLHF. CDR3 bases: TGCGCCAGCAGCCAGGGTCAGGGGCTTTATAATTCACCCCTCCACTTT.

The genes are TRBV11-3 and TRBJ1-1, with TRBD1 matching 7 bases. This CDR3 region has 15 residues. J was trimmed by 0 bases and V by 5 bases; bases with no gene match: 6. Germline V lookup: CDR1 SGHNT, CDR2 YENEEA. CDR3 in amino acids: CASSTGQTMNTEAFF. In DNA form, the CDR3 reads TGTGCCAGCAGCACGGGACAGACCATGAACACTGAAGCTTTCTTT.

The chain employs TRBV7-9 and TRBJ1-1, with D maybe TRBD1 (5 bases). V lost 2 bases and J lost 4, with 14 bases in between. The CDR3 runs 15 residues. In germline, CDR1 is SEHNR, CDR2 FQNEAQ (reference sequence). CDR3 bases: TGTGCCAGCAGCTTATTTCTTGGGGCACTCACTGAAGCTTTCTTT. Protein sequence: CASSLFLGALTEAFF.

By share of the sample, this clone is medium-sized. The chain has TRBV5-5 and TRBJ2-1; weak D call: TRBD2 (5 bases). The germline V gene has CDR1 SGHKS and CDR2 YYEKEE (reference sequence). The CDR3 sequence is 17 residues long. V was pared by 0 bases and J by 0 bases, with 13 bases between. CDR3 protein: CASSLDEGFSSYNEQFF. The CDR3 DNA sequence: TGTGCCAGCAGCTTGGACGAGGGTTTCAGCTCCTACAATGAGCAGTTCTTC.